A selection of T cell receptor beta chains follows, all from one sample in a study of spatial heterogeneity in lung cancer. TCRdb reprocessed the 5' RACE reads with MiXCR, giving one entry per CDR3 protein. The sample has some 37,000 distinct CDR3 sequences; around 5.2% are singletons. The source material was PBMCs, sampled at surgery. The source is a female donor with early-stage non-small cell lung cancer. Each CDR3 is given with its conserved first and last residue. D genes are given only for firm matches. Some rows have no size entry. The others give once, few or many, or a class for an expanded clone.

many	TRBD2	TRBV20-1	TRBJ2-1	TGCAGTGCTAGAGATCCGGGACTAGCGGGAGGGTCCTACAATGAGCAGTTCTTC	CSARDPGLAGGSYNEQFF
many	TRBD1	TRBV20-1	TRBJ1-2	TGCAGTGCATCCGGGACAGGGGGCTATGGCTACACCTTC	CSASGTGGYGYTF
few	NA	TRBV30	TRBJ1-1	TGTGCCTTCGCCACTTGGACGGACACTGAAGCTTTCTTT	CAFATWTDTEAFF
NA	NA	TRBV10-3	TRBJ1-2	TGTGCCATCAGTGAGTCGGGGCAGGGATCTGGCTACACCTTC	CAISESGQGSGYTF
NA	TRBD1	TRBV11-2	TRBJ1-6	TGTGCCAGCAGCACGAACCAGGGGGATAATTCACCCCTCCACTTT	CASSTNQGDNSPLHF
few	NA	TRBV20-1	TRBJ2-7	TGCAGTGCTAGTCACCGCGGCTACGAGCAGTACTTC	CSASHRGYEQYF
many	NA	TRBV10-3	TRBJ1-2	TGTGCCACTCTACGGACCGAGCAGAATGGCTACACCTTC	CATLRTEQNGYTF
many	NA	TRBV11-3	TRBJ2-1	TGTGCCAGCAGCTTCCAAGCGGGTCCCTACAATGAGCAGTTCTTC	CASSFQAGPYNEQFF
many	NA	TRBV6-1	TRBJ2-7	TGTGCCAGCAGCAGAGCCCACGAGGTAGGCTACGAGCAGTACTTC	CASSRAHEVGYEQYF
many	TRBD1	TRBV13	TRBJ2-1	TGTGCCAGCAATCCACCGGGGACAGGGGGCGGTGAGCAGTTCTTC	CASNPPGTGGGEQFF
few	TRBD2	TRBV6-2/TRBV6-3	TRBJ2-1	TGTGCCAGCAGTCGTAGCGGGACAATAAACTCCTACAATGAGCAGTTCTTC	CASSRSGTINSYNEQFF
NA	NA	TRBV6-1	TRBJ1-2	TGTGCCAGCAGTGTCGGGGGGCCGGCGGGCTACACCTTC	CASSVGGPAGYTF
many	TRBD1	TRBV6-6	TRBJ2-5	TGTGCCAGCTGTTACTCAGTTGGGGACAGTGGGGGTGCCCAGTACTTC	CASCYSVGDSGGAQYF
many	NA	TRBV5-1	TRBJ2-7	TGCGCCAGCAGCTGGTCGAACGGGCCGACCTACGAGCAGTACTTC	CASSWSNGPTYEQYF
many	NA	TRBV12-3/TRBV12-4	TRBJ1-6	TGTGCCAGCAGTCCCCGGGGACTTCTTAATTCACCCCTCCACTTT	CASSPRGLLNSPLHF
many	NA	TRBV28	TRBJ1-5	TGTGCCAGCAGTTTCCGGACAGCCAGCAATCAGCCCCAGCATTTT	CASSFRTASNQPQHF
few	NA	TRBV30	TRBJ2-7	TGTGCCTGGGGGGCACCCTACGAGCAGTACTTC	CAWGAPYEQYF
many	TRBD1	TRBV2	TRBJ1-1	TGTGCCAGCAGTGGCCAGACAGGGGGTGAAGCTTTCTTT	CASSGQTGGEAFF
many	NA	TRBV20-1	TRBJ2-7	TGCAGTGCAGTACGGTTGCGGGAACCCTACGAGCAGTACTTC	CSAVRLREPYEQYF
many	NA	TRBV12-3/TRBV12-4	TRBJ1-1	TGTGCCAGCAGTTTCGGTCTGGGGGGGGCTGAAGCTTTCTTT	CASSFGLGGAEAFF
many	TRBD2	TRBV5-1	TRBJ2-5	TGCGCCAGCAGCTCCGGGACTAGAGTAGAGACCCAGTACTTC	CASSSGTRVETQYF
NA	NA	TRBV18	TRBJ2-5	TGTGCCAGCTCTCCCTTTTCGGGAGTCCAAGAGACCCAGTACTTC	CASSPFSGVQETQYF
few	NA	TRBV10-3	TRBJ1-2	TGTGCCACGGGGATAGACAGACTCTATGGCTACACCTTC	CATGIDRLYGYTF
many	NA	TRBV10-3	TRBJ2-1	TGTGCCATCAGCCTTAAAGATGAGCAGTTCTTC	CAISLKDEQFF
many	NA	TRBV12-3/TRBV12-4	TRBJ2-2	TGTGCCAGTCCCTCGCGGGGTGAGACCGGGGAGCTGTTTTTT	CASPSRGETGELFF
many	NA	TRBV5-6	TRBJ2-5	TGTGCCAGCAGCCTCCCACTAGGCAGGGGGGAAGAGACCCAGTACTTC	CASSLPLGRGEETQYF
NA	NA	TRBV12-3/TRBV12-4	TRBJ2-7	TGTGCCAGCAGTCTAGGGAGCGCCAGGAGCCACGAGCAGTACTTC	CASSLGSARSHEQYF
many	NA	TRBV5-6	TRBJ1-4	TGTGCCAGCAGCCAACTCTGGCAGGGTTCGGGTGAAAAACTGTTTTTT	CASSQLWQGSGEKLFF
many	NA	TRBV12-3/TRBV12-4	TRBJ1-4	TGTGCCAGCAGCCGTCATGGGGGCGGTGAAAAACTGTTTTTT	CASSRHGGGEKLFF
many	TRBD1	TRBV20-1	TRBJ1-5	TGCAGCGCGGGACAGAATAGCAATCAGCCCCAGCATTTT	CSAGQNSNQPQHF
many	NA	TRBV5-1	TRBJ1-1	TGCGCCAGCAGCTTGGAAGGGGCCGGGAACACTGAAGCTTTCTTT	CASSLEGAGNTEAFF
many	TRBD2	TRBV20-1	TRBJ2-4	TGCAGTGCTAGAGATTGGAGGACTAGCGGCAGGGGGGCCAAAAACATTCAGTACTTC	CSARDWRTSGRGAKNIQYF
many	TRBD2	TRBV5-1	TRBJ2-1	TGCGCCAGCAGCATTAGCGGGAGTCATGACAATGAGCAGTTCTTC	CASSISGSHDNEQFF
many	TRBD1	TRBV20-1	TRBJ1-2	TGCAGTGCTAGAACGGGACAGGGTTATGGCTACACCTTC	CSARTGQGYGYTF
many	NA	TRBV6-7	TRBJ1-5	TGTGCCAGCAGCCGCGACGGAGGGGGAGATCAGCCCCAGCATTTT	CASSRDGGGDQPQHF
NA	NA	TRBV6-1	TRBJ1-5	TGTGCCAGCAGTGATAGGTGGCCCCAGCATTTT	CASSDRWPQHF
many	NA	TRBV6-2/TRBV6-3	TRBJ2-2	TGTGCCAGCAGTTACGCGCCCACCGGGGAGCTGTTTTTT	CASSYAPTGELFF
many	TRBD1	TRBV9	TRBJ2-5	TGTGCCAGCAGCGCACGGACAGGGCTGGGGGAGACCCAGTACTTC	CASSARTGLGETQYF
many	NA	TRBV12-3/TRBV12-4	TRBJ2-5	TGTGCCAGCAGCCCCATGGGGGGATACGAGACCCAGTACTTC	CASSPMGGYETQYF
many	NA	TRBV10-3	TRBJ2-3	TGTGCCATCAAAGGGGGAGATACGCAGTATTTT	CAIKGGDTQYF
NA	NA	TRBV12-3/TRBV12-4	TRBJ2-5	TGTGCCAGTACCAGGGGAGGGGTAGAGACCCAGTACTTC	CASTRGGVETQYF
NA	NA	TRBV7-2	TRBJ2-7	TGTGCCAGCAGCAACTTCCAGTACGAGCAGTACTTC	CASSNFQYEQYF
NA	NA	TRBV12-3/TRBV12-4	TRBJ1-1	TGTGCCAGCAGGGCACAGGGAACTGAAGCTTTCTTT	CASRAQGTEAFF
many	TRBD1	TRBV5-1	TRBJ2-1	TGCGCCAGCAGCCCCCGGGACAGGGGGTACAATGAGCAGTTCTTC	CASSPRDRGYNEQFF
many	NA	TRBV20-1	TRBJ2-3	TGCAGTTGTCAAGAGGGTCCTAGCACAGATACGCAGTATTTT	CSCQEGPSTDTQYF
many	NA	TRBV6-6	TRBJ1-1	TGTGCCAGCAGTTACTCTGGGGAGAACACTGAAGCTTTCTTT	CASSYSGENTEAFF